This T cell receptor (beta chain) was profiled in a study of vaccination and CD4 T cells after COVID-19. Germline V gives CDR1 SGHRS, CDR2 YFSETQ. Trimming cost V 2 bases and J 3 bases; bases outside gene matches: 13. This CDR3 is 18 amino acids long. As to this clonotype: What it binds is unknown.

With the Oncomine TCR Beta short-read assay, DNA from cultured CD4+ T cells was sequenced. Using its own MiXCR run on the PCR reads, TCRdb lists one record per CDR3 protein. The sample lists some 21,000 distinct CDR3 sequences; roughly three fifths were seen once. Treatment of the sample: approximately nine-day PBMC culture with coronavirus spike peptide pools or control peptides (ViraFEST assay). The receptor's source is a human donor who received a COVID-19 vaccine. The chain is built from TRBV5-1 and TRBJ2-3; 9 bases align to TRBD2. The sequenced sample was CD4+ T cells from blood, cultured in vitro, obtained after SARS-CoV-2 vaccination. The CDR3 nucleotides read TGCGCCAGCAGCTTTGGCGGGGGGGCGTTCGGTCGGACAGATACGCAGTATTTT. Its translation: CASSFGGGAFGRTDTQYF.